The text below deals with one TCR beta chain. This entry belongs to a study of OX40 agonist ivuxolimab in advanced cancers. Study-wide background: With a range of roughly 23 to 79, age averaged about 58 years, and roughly 80% were male.

Germline V lookup: CDR1 SGHTA, CDR2 FQGNSA. V was clipped by 3 bases and J by 4 bases; unmatched bases: 8. The length of the CDR3 is 15 residues. The repertoire was sequenced with immunoSEQ multiplex PCR; TCRdb's copy has only in-frame clones and lacks some. The data contain 73,000 or so clones, approximately 85% of them seen just once; the ten biggest clones take up roughly 0.61%. This sequence originates from an adult with an advanced solid tumor such as melanoma, head and neck, liver or kidney cancer. This chain connects TRBV7-2 to TRBJ2-5; 7 positions agree with TRBD2. This specimen consisted of CD4+ or CD8+ T cells sorted from blood, obtained in a trial of the OX40 agonist ivuxolimab. This chain's CDR3 is CASSFRQGGSETQYF. For the CDR3, the DNA is TGTGCCAGCAGCTTCCGGCAGGGAGGGTCAGAGACCCAGTACTTC.